Shown below are 15 T cell receptor beta chains from a single sample sequenced in a study of cytomegalovirus exposure and HLA in healthy donors. Researchers ran the PCR with 60 Vbeta and 13 Jbeta primers. Here immunoSEQ multiplex PCR was the method, and the copy in TCRdb shows in-frame clones only, minus some. The profile covers approximately 200,000 clones, with roughly 80% appearing a single time and approximately 0.26% taken by the ten largest. The sample consisted of PBMCs. Receptor source: a boy aged 5 to 17 in good health and CMV-seronegative.

The gene calls are TRBV10-1 and TRBJ2-7; D unclear. V lost 0 bases to trimming and J lost 0 bases, with 9 bases between them. The V gene's germline CDR1 is WNHNN and CDR2 SYGVQD (reference sequence). The CDR3 totals 15 residues. Here the CDR3 DNA reads TGCGCCAGCAGTGAGTCAGAGAGAGCCTCCTACGAGCAGTACTTC. It encodes CASSESERASYEQYF.

CDR3: CASSARDYYEQYF. CDR3 DNA sequence: TGTGCCAGCAGCGCTCGGGACTACTACGAGCAGTACTTC. V and J are TRBV9 and TRBJ2-7; 7 bases fit TRBD2. Germline lookup yields CDR1 SGDLS and CDR2 YYNGEE. The CDR3 consists of 13 residues. V gave up 3 bases and J gave up 3 bases; unmatched junction bases: 3.

The chain employs TRBV30 and TRBJ1-1; D is unclear. The CDR3 contains 13 residues. The V end was cut by 2 bases, the J end by 0 bases, with 7 bases between. Per the germline V gene, CDR1 is GTSNPN and CDR2 is SVGIG (reference sequence). The CDR3 DNA follows: TGTGCCTGGAGTACTTCACTGAACACTGAAGCTTTCTTT. Its translation is CAWSTSLNTEAFF.

This rearrangement joins TRBV5-1 to TRBJ2-3; 11 bases fit TRBD2. The germline CDR1 and CDR2 sequences are SGHRS and YFSETQ. This CDR3 has 19 residues. Trimming took 7 bases from V and 1 from J; bases not matched to a gene: 17. CDR3 in amino acids: CASGPRGLAEKGGTDTQYF. DNA for the CDR3: TGCGCCAGCGGCCCGAGGGGACTAGCGGAGAAGGGGGGCACAGATACGCAGTATTTT.

This clone was seen more than once but under ten times. The chain employs TRBV28 and TRBJ1-5; TRBD1 aligns across 12 bases. V lost 8 bases, J lost 4 bases, and 3 bases stayed unmatched. This CDR3 is built from 14 residues. CDR1 is MDHEN and CDR2 is SYDVKM in the germline V gene. In DNA, the CDR3 is TGTGCCAGCGGGACAGGGGGCTTGAATCAGCCCCAGCATTTT. Translating gives CASGTGGLNQPQHF.

The rearrangement uses TRBV7-2 and TRBJ1-4, with D possibly TRBD1 on 5 matching bases. The CDR3 runs to 15 residues. Germline V gene sequence: CDR1 SGHTA, CDR2 FQGNSA. Trimming pared 5 bases from V and 8 bases from J, leaving 18 bases between. This chain's CDR3 is CASSTQGNRGEKLFF. The CDR3 bases are TGTGCCAGCAGCACCCAGGGAAATAGAGGCGAAAAACTGTTTTTT. Full variable domain (missing parts from reference TRBV7-2 and TRBJ1-4): GAGVSQSPSNKVTEKGKDVELRCDPISGHTALYWYRQSLGQGLEFLIYFQGNSAPDKSGLPSDRFSAERTGGSVSTLTIQRTQQEDSAVYLCASSTQGNRGEKLFFGSGTQLSVL.

V usage is TRBV7-9 and J usage is TRBJ2-7; D might be TRBD2 (6 bases). CDR1 is SEHNR and CDR2 is FQNEAQ in the germline V gene (reference sequence). This CDR3 has 17 residues. V shed 5 bases and J shed 6 bases, with 26 bases lying between them. CDR3 sequence reads: CASSGRLESFRFGEQYF. CDR3 nucleotides: TGTGCCAGCAGCGGCAGACTAGAGAGCTTCCGTTTCGGCGAGCAGTACTTC. Drawing the rest from reference TRBV7-9 and TRBJ2-7, the complete variable domain is DTGVSQNPRHKITKRGQNVTFRCDPISEHNRLYWYRQTLGQGPEFLTYFQNEAQLEKSRLLSDRFSAERPKGSFSTLEIQRTEQGDSAMYLCASSGRLESFRFGEQYFGPGTRLTVT.

The table lists this clone with a count of one. CDR3 in amino acids: CASSVSRYTEAFF. In DNA, the CDR3 is TGTGCCAGCAGTGTCTCGCGGTACACTGAAGCTTTCTTT. The chain joins TRBV6-4 to TRBJ1-1; D gene unclear. Germline V gene lookup returns CDR1 MRHNA and CDR2 SNTAGT. This CDR3 spans 13 amino acids. The ends were cut back, 4 bases at V and 3 bases at J, with 9 bases in the middle.

This clone has more than one count but fewer than ten. This chain connects TRBV27 to TRBJ2-5, with a tentative D call TRBD2 (5 bases). The V gene lost 4 bases and the J gene lost 2 bases, with 17 bases spanning the gap. Looked up from germline, CDR1 is MNHEY and CDR2 is SMNVEV (reference sequence). The CDR3 spans 16 residues. The CDR3 is CASSSERPRGQETQYF. For the CDR3, the DNA is TGTGCCAGCAGTTCCGAAAGGCCCCGGGGACAAGAGACCCAGTACTTC.

V and J are TRBV5-6 and TRBJ1-2; a weak D match, TRBD1 (6 bases). The V end was cut by 2 bases, the J end by 6 bases, with 11 bases between. Germline V CDR1 and CDR2: SGHDT, YYEEEE. There are 13 residues in the CDR3. This chain's CDR3 is CASSFPGTHGYTF. The CDR3 DNA follows: TGTGCCAGCAGCTTCCCAGGGACACATGGCTACACCTTC.

J is TRBJ2-5 and V is TRBV7-6, with 7 bases lining up with TRBD1. Germline loops: CDR1 SGHVS, CDR2 FNYEAQ. Germline trimming cut 0 bases from V and 4 bases from J; bases unmatched to any gene: 2. CDR3 size: 14 residues. The CDR3 DNA follows: TGTGCCAGCAGCTTAGCGGCAGGGGGAGAGACCCAGTACTTC. Its protein product is CASSLAAGGETQYF.

The chain couples TRBV6-1 to TRBJ1-6; 10 bases align to TRBD1. CDR3 length: 11 residues. Germline loops: CDR1 MNHNS, CDR2 SASEGT. The junction had 0 bases not matched to a gene; V was cut back by 8 bases and J by 11 bases. The CDR3 DNA reads TGTGCCAGCGACAGGGGGCCACCCCTCCACTTT. Encoded protein: CASDRGPPLHF.

This clone was found a few times. The chain links TRBV7-9 to TRBJ1-2, with D possibly matching TRBD1 (5 bases). Trimming removed 5 bases from V and 1 base from J, with 20 bases in between. Germline lookup yields CDR1 SEHNR and CDR2 FQNEAQ (reference sequence). CDR3 size: 17 residues. The CDR3 here is CASSLPSWGFFNYGYTF. The CDR3 DNA reads TGTGCCAGCAGCCTTCCATCCTGGGGCTTCTTTAACTATGGCTACACCTTC.

V usage is TRBV27 and J usage is TRBJ2-3; 8 nucleotides line up with TRBD2. J was trimmed by 1 base and V by 5 bases; bases with no gene match: 8. The CDR3 is 16 amino acids. The germline V gene encodes CDR1 MNHEY and CDR2 SMNVEV (reference sequence). CDR3: CASSIRLAGRTDTQYF. The CDR3 DNA is TGTGCCAGCAGTATCCGTTTAGCGGGACGCACAGATACGCAGTATTTT.

The CDR3 sequence is CATSTDRADTQYF. In DNA, the CDR3 is TGTGCCACCAGCACAGACAGGGCAGATACGCAGTATTTT. The chain employs TRBV15 and TRBJ2-3, with 7 bases fitting TRBD1. There are 13 residues in the CDR3. Germline V gene lookup returns CDR1 LNHNV and CDR2 YYDKDF (reference sequence). The V segment lost 4 bases and the J segment 4 bases; nucleotides outside the gene matches: 2. The full variable domain, rest sourced from reference TRBV15 and TRBJ2-3, is DAMVIQNPRYQVTQFGKPVTLSCSQTLNHNVMYWYQQKSSQAPKLLFHYYDKDFNNEADTPDNFQSRRPNTSFCFLDIRSPGLGDTAMYLCATSTDRADTQYFGPGTRLTVL.